This TCR beta chain was observed in a study of T cell changes during pregnancy in multiple sclerosis. The protocol was immunoSEQ multiplex PCR, while the TCRdb copy is restricted to in-frame clones and leaves out a portion. This sample carries some 42,000 clones, about 85% of them seen once, and the ten largest clones take roughly 0.9%. This clone came up once. This clonotype was obtained from a female donor with multiple sclerosis, enrolled in a pregnancy study. Material: CD4+ T cells from peripheral blood mononuclear cells, obtained after pregnancy.

CDR3 DNA sequence: TGTGCCACCAGCCCTAAGTCCCCGGCAGGGGTTGGCTACACCTTC. This gives the protein CATSPKSPAGVGYTF. The chain joins TRBV15 to TRBJ1-2; the D gene is possibly TRBD1 (6 bases). Trimming left V 5 bases short and J 7 bases short, with 20 bases between. Germline CDR1 and CDR2: LNHNV and YYDKDF (reference sequence). This CDR3 has 15 amino acids.